The clone carrying this T cell receptor (beta chain) occurred once. The data are from a study of blood T cell repertoires in COVID-19. Study-level information: PBMCs, B-cell-depleted T cells, or T cells were the source of the cDNA or gDNA that made up the material.

The CDR3 spans 15 residues. Trimming pared 3 bases from V and 0 bases from J, leaving 11 bases between. Germline V lookup: CDR1 MNHNS, CDR2 SASEGT. Assay: immunoSEQ multiplex PCR; the TCRdb copy retains only in-frame clones and omits some. The sample includes under 300,000 clones, more than 60% of them seen just once. Sequencing was carried out using peripheral blood. The TCR was taken from a woman aged 40 to 50 with active or convalescent COVID-19. This chain connects TRBV6-1 to TRBJ1-2; no definite D call. In DNA form, the CDR3 reads TGTGCCAGCAGTGATAGGGCGGGAGCTAACTATGGCTACACCTTC. It encodes CASSDRAGANYGYTF.